Each of the 31 T cell receptor beta chains below was sequenced from the same sample in a study of radiotherapy plus CTLA-4 blockade in lung cancer. Sequenced by immunoSEQ multiplex PCR; TCRdb stores in-frame clones only, minus some. The sample contains over 80,000 clones, 83% of which appear only once. Sequenced here: peripheral blood, sampled from a patient treated with radiotherapy plus ipilimumab. These receptors came from a human donor with non-small cell lung cancer who had stable disease on radiotherapy plus ipilimumab.

V and J are TRBV18 and TRBJ2-1; 11 bases fit TRBD2. This CDR3 has 18 residues. Germline CDR1 KGHSH, CDR2 LQKENI. Germline trimming cut 5 bases from V and 9 bases from J; bases unmatched to any gene: 18. CDR3 DNA: TGTGCCAGCTCATCCCTAGGCACGTTTAGCGGGAGGGTTGGTGAGCAGTTCTTC. It specifies CASSSLGTFSGRVGEQFF.

The chain employs TRBV7-2 and TRBJ1-3, with D perhaps matching TRBD1 (5 bases). V was trimmed by 6 bases and J by 0 bases, leaving 9 bases between them. CDR1 is SGHTA and CDR2 is FQGNSA in the germline V gene. The CDR3 runs to 14 residues. CDR3 sequence: CASRQTVSGNTIYF. As DNA, the CDR3 is TGTGCCAGCAGACAGACAGTCTCTGGAAACACCATATATTTT.

The DNA of the CDR3 is TGTGCCAGCAGTCCAAGCGGGAGGGCGGGGGAGGAGCAGTACTTC. This sequence encodes CASSPSGRAGEEQYF. The chain carries TRBV6-4 and TRBJ2-7; TRBD2 matches at 10 bases. CDR1 MRHNA and CDR2 SNTAGT come from the germline V gene. CDR3 size: 15 residues. V was pared by 5 bases and J by 7 bases, with 11 bases of the junction left unmatched.

The CDR3 DNA is TGTGCCAGCAGCTTAGGCGGGGGGTTCTACGAGCAGTACTTC. It codes for CASSLGGGFYEQYF. The J gene is TRBJ2-7, the V gene TRBV7-2; TRBD2 aligns across 8 bases. From germline, CDR1 is SGHTA and CDR2 FQGNSA. V lost 1 base and J lost 3; bases outside the gene matches: 2. CDR3 length equals 14 residues.

The chain recombines TRBV5-1 with TRBJ2-7; the match to TRBD1 covers 8 bases. V shed 0 bases and J 2 bases; nucleotides not matched to a gene: 4. The CDR3 runs 15 residues. Germline CDR1 reads SGHRS; CDR2 reads YFSETQ. In DNA form, the CDR3 reads TGCGCCAGCAGCTTGGACGGGACAGGAACCTACGAGCAGTACTTC. Encoded protein: CASSLDGTGTYEQYF.

This chain joins TRBV2 and TRBJ1-2; 9 bases line up with TRBD1. The CDR3 sequence is 13 residues long. Germline assignment: CDR1 SNHLY and CDR2 FYNNEI. The junction had 9 bases not matched to a gene; V was cut back by 9 bases and J by 7 bases. CDR3 sequence (DNA): TGTGCCAGAAGGACAGGGGATGCTTCTGGCTACACCTTC. Translating it yields CARRTGDASGYTF. Drawing the rest from reference TRBV2 and TRBJ1-2, the complete variable domain is EPEVTQTPSHQVTQMGQEVILRCVPISNHLYFYWYRQILGQKVEFLVSFYNNEISEKSEIFDDQFSVERPDGSNFTLKIRSTKLEDSAMYFCARRTGDASGYTFGSGTRLTVV.

CDR3 nucleotides: TGTGCCAGCAATAGGGGATCCCCCTCTGGGGCCAACGTCCTGACTTTC. Amino acid sequence: CASNRGSPSGANVLTF. This chain connects TRBV9 to TRBJ2-6, with D possibly TRBD1 on 5 matching bases. The germline CDR1 and CDR2 sequences are SGDLS and YYNGEE. The V end lost 6 bases, the J end lost 0 bases, and 13 bases lay between the germline ends. CDR3 length: 16 residues.

V is TRBV30 and J is TRBJ2-3; 7 nucleotides agree with TRBD1. The CDR3 has 13 amino acids. The ends lost 3 bases at V and 3 bases at J; junction bases unmatched: 3. Germline V gene lookup returns CDR1 GTSNPN and CDR2 SVGIG (reference sequence). For the CDR3, the DNA is TGTGCCTGGAGACAGGGGTGGACAGATACGCAGTATTTT. Translating gives CAWRQGWTDTQYF.

V usage is TRBV9 and J usage is TRBJ1-6; D remains unclear. Germline values: CDR1 SGDLS, CDR2 YYNGEE. The CDR3 is made up of 17 amino acids. Trimming pared 3 bases from V and 6 bases from J, leaving 19 bases between. The CDR3 DNA is TGTGCCAGCAGCGGGGCCCAGGCGGCAGGAATTAATTCACCCCTCCACTTT. It codes for CASSGAQAAGINSPLHF.

The V and J genes are TRBV29-1 and TRBJ1-2; 10 nucleotides line up with TRBD1. The CDR3 length is 14 residues. The V gene end was trimmed by 6 bases and the J gene end by 6 bases; junction bases not matched to a gene: 10. The V gene's germline CDR1 is SQVTM and CDR2 ANQGSEA. Here the CDR3 DNA reads TGCAGCGTGCGAGGGGGACAGGGGAGCGATGGCTACACCTTC. This gives the protein CSVRGGQGSDGYTF.

The chain joins TRBV30 to TRBJ2-7; D gene uncertain. The germline gives CDR1 GTSNPN, CDR2 SVGIG (reference sequence). Trimming cost V 0 bases and J 9 bases, with 18 bases left between them. This CDR3 spans 14 amino acids. DNA of the CDR3: TGTGCCTGGAGTGTTTTTCAGCCCCCCTCTCTGCAGTACTTC. Translated: CAWSVFQPPSLQYF.

The J gene is TRBJ1-5, the V gene TRBV27; unclear D gene. Trimming took off 5 bases at V and 6 bases at J, with 20 bases between the two ends. CDR3 length: 16 amino acids. Per germline, CDR1 MNHEY and CDR2 SMNVEV (reference sequence). DNA of the CDR3: TGTGCCAGCAGTCGAGAAGGCATTCAAAGCGGTCAGCCCCAGCATTTT. This encodes CASSREGIQSGQPQHF.

The rearrangement links TRBV6-1 to TRBJ1-6; TRBD1 is a possible D gene (6 bases). CDR1 MNHNS and CDR2 SASEGT come from the germline V gene. The CDR3 totals 12 residues. Trimming left V 8 bases short and J 10 bases short, with 12 bases between. CDR3 DNA: TGTGCCAGCTACAGGGTCGGCTCACCCCTCCACTTT. Translation: CASYRVGSPLHF.

The V call is TRBV7-2, the J call TRBJ2-1, with TRBD2 matching over 10 bases. Germline V lookup: CDR1 SGHTA, CDR2 FQGNSA. J was trimmed by 6 bases and V by 5 bases; bases with no gene match: 7. The CDR3 extends over 15 amino acids. CDR3 amino acids: CASSPGLAVTNEQFF. The DNA for the CDR3 is TGTGCCAGCAGCCCCGGACTAGCGGTTACCAATGAGCAGTTCTTC.

Comment on this clone: One junction end disagrees with the germline gene, perhaps due to a read error. Different DNA sequences within this sample yield the same CDR3. This rearrangement joins TRBV7-8 to TRBJ1-2; TRBD1 is a possible D gene (6 bases). The germline V gene has CDR1 SGHVS and CDR2 FQNEAQ. The CDR3 covers 13 residues. The CDR3 coding sequence is TGCGCCAGCAGCTTACCCAGGGGAGATGGCTACACCTTC. This translates into CASSLPRGDGYTF.

The chain has TRBV30 and TRBJ1-4; D is unclear. The CDR3 spans 13 residues. V gave up 0 bases and J gave up 7 bases, with 9 bases separating them. Germline CDR1 GTSNPN, CDR2 SVGIG (reference sequence). The CDR3 region is CAWSVTTGEKLFF. The CDR3 region has the DNA TGTGCCTGGAGTGTCACAACGGGTGAAAAACTGTTTTTT.

The rearrangement uses TRBV9 and TRBJ2-1; TRBD2 aligns across 12 bases. The CDR3 sequence is 15 residues long. Germline V gene lookup returns CDR1 SGDLS and CDR2 YYNGEE. V lost 3 bases to trimming and J lost 7 bases; unmatched junction nucleotides: 5. CDR3 nucleotide sequence: TGTGCCAGCAGCGCTAGCGGGAGGGGTTATAATGAGCAGTTCTTC. It specifies CASSASGRGYNEQFF.

In this sample, this clone turned up a few times. The chain links TRBV19 to TRBJ1-6, with TRBD1 matching 8 bases. From germline, CDR1 is LNHDA and CDR2 SQIVND (reference sequence). Unmatched junction bases numbered 6, after V lost 4 bases and J lost 10 bases. This CDR3 region has 14 residues. CDR3 bases: TGTGCCAGTAGTACAGGGGGCTATCGATCACCCCTCCACTTT. It yields the protein CASSTGGYRSPLHF.

The chain is built from TRBV9 and TRBJ1-1, with D possibly TRBD1 on 6 matching bases. The CDR3 length is 16 residues. V was cut by 0 bases and J by 4 bases, with 16 bases left in between. CDR1 and CDR2 from the germline V gene are SGDLS and YYNGEE. Here the CDR3 reads CASSVESSGGGTEAFF. The CDR3 nucleotides are TGTGCCAGCAGCGTAGAGAGTAGTGGGGGCGGCACTGAAGCTTTCTTT. Based on the CDR3 plus reference TRBV9 and TRBJ1-1, the full variable domain is DSGVTQTPKHLITATGQRVTLRCSPRSGDLSVYWYQQSLDQGLQFLIQYYNGEERAKGNILERFSAQQFPDLHSELNLSSLELGDSALYFCASSVESSGGGTEAFFGQGTRLTVV.

The V and J genes are TRBV11-3 and TRBJ2-7, with a weak D call TRBD1 (6 bases). V was trimmed by 5 bases and J by 1 base, leaving 12 bases between them. In germline, CDR1 is SGHNT, CDR2 YENEEA. CDR3 size: 14 residues. The CDR3 reads CASSLSGQSYEQYF. The CDR3 coding sequence is TGTGCCAGCAGCCTGTCTGGACAGTCCTACGAGCAGTACTTC.

The chain joins TRBV28 to TRBJ2-5; 11 bases map to TRBD1. V lost 4 bases, J lost 4 bases, and 5 bases stayed unmatched. The germline V gene has CDR1 MDHEN and CDR2 SYDVKM. The length of the CDR3 is 15 residues. CDR3 sequence (DNA): TGTGCCAGCAGTTCCGGACAGGGGGCGAGAGAGACCCAGTACTTC. This codes for CASSSGQGARETQYF.

This clone was recorded once. The chain uses TRBV7-9 and TRBJ1-1, with D perhaps TRBD1 (6 bases). This CDR3 has 15 amino acids. Trimming pared 1 base from V and 3 bases from J, leaving 12 bases between. Germline lookup yields CDR1 SEHNR and CDR2 FQNEAQ (reference sequence). DNA for the CDR3: TGTGCCAGCAGCTTAGTAGGGGGGTTGGACACTGAAGCTTTCTTT. This translates into CASSLVGGLDTEAFF.

The chain is built from TRBV10-1 and TRBJ1-6; D is ambiguous. The V end lost 5 bases, the J end lost 7 bases, and 6 bases lay between the germline ends. The germline V gene has CDR1 WNHNN and CDR2 SYGVQD (reference sequence). This CDR3 is built from 12 residues. Here the CDR3 reads CASSTANSPLHF. CDR3 nucleotide sequence: TGCGCCAGCAGTACGGCGAATTCACCCCTCCACTTT.

The chain is built from TRBV7-3 and TRBJ2-3; possibly TRBD1 or TRBD2 for D (6 bases each). CDR3 length: 14 residues. The germline V and J ends were trimmed by 2 bases and 4 bases, with 10 bases remaining between them. Germline V lookup: CDR1 SGHTA, CDR2 FQGTGA. DNA for the CDR3: TGTGCCAGCAGCTTATACGGGGGCGCAGATACGCAGTATTTT. It translates to CASSLYGGADTQYF.

V gene TRBV2 combines with J gene TRBJ2-2, with D possibly TRBD2 on 5 matching bases. The CDR3 extends over 16 amino acids. Trimming took off 10 bases at V and 4 bases at J, with 22 bases between the two ends. Per germline, CDR1 SNHLY and CDR2 FYNNEI. Written as DNA, the CDR3 is TGTGCCACCAGCGAAGGAGAAAGGGCGGGCACCGGGGAGCTGTTTTTT. Protein: CATSEGERAGTGELFF. Filled out from reference TRBV2 and TRBJ2-2, the complete variable domain reads EPEVTQTPSHQVTQMGQEVILRCVPISNHLYFYWYRQILGQKVEFLVSFYNNEISEKSEIFDDQFSVERPDGSNFTLKIRSTKLEDSAMYFCATSEGERAGTGELFFGEGSRLTVL.

The chain couples TRBV18 to TRBJ2-1; 13 bases align to TRBD2. Germline V lookup: CDR1 KGHSH, CDR2 LQKENI. The CDR3 contains 16 residues. V lost 0 bases, J lost 10 bases, and 6 bases stayed unmatched. Here the CDR3 reads CASSPPGLAGLGEQFF. The CDR3 nucleotides are TGTGCCAGCTCACCACCGGGACTAGCGGGGCTAGGCGAGCAGTTCTTC.

The chain links TRBV28 to TRBJ2-7; 7 bases line up with TRBD2. CDR3 length: 14 amino acids. With 6 bases clipped from V and 7 bases from J, the junction kept 12 bases outside the gene matches. Germline assignment: CDR1 MDHEN and CDR2 SYDVKM. CDR3 sequence: CASRRLAARSEQYF. The CDR3 region has the DNA TGTGCCAGCAGAAGACTAGCCGCCCGGAGTGAGCAGTACTTC.

This chain connects TRBV28 to TRBJ1-5; 7 bases line up with TRBD1. V was clipped by 2 bases and J by 7 bases; unmatched bases: 11. Germline CDR1 reads MDHEN; CDR2 reads SYDVKM. This CDR3 contains 16 residues. The DNA for the CDR3 is TGTGCCAGCAGTTTACCTAGCCCTCGACAGGGCCAGCCCCAGCATTTT. This codes for CASSLPSPRQGQPQHF.

The chain combines TRBV7-2 with TRBJ2-3; TRBD2 matches at 12 bases. The CDR3 spans 16 residues. In germline, CDR1 is SGHTA, CDR2 FQGNSA. With 5 bases clipped from V and 4 bases from J, the junction kept 7 bases outside the gene matches. The CDR3 spells CASSRTSGKRADTQYF. The CDR3 DNA sequence: TGTGCCAGCAGCCGGACTAGCGGGAAGCGGGCAGATACGCAGTATTTT.

Here the CDR3 reads CASSRPNTGELFF. In nucleotides, the CDR3 is TGTGCCAGCAGCCGTCCGAACACCGGGGAGCTGTTTTTT. The V gene is TRBV7-3, the J gene TRBJ2-2; the D is unclear. Germline V gene lookup returns CDR1 SGHTA and CDR2 FQGTGA. Trimming cost V 5 bases and J 0 bases, with 4 bases left between them. CDR3 length equals 13 residues.

V gene TRBV10-2 combines with J gene TRBJ1-1, with D possibly TRBD1 on 6 matching bases. Trimming removed 9 bases from V and 7 bases from J, with 24 bases in between. The germline V gene has CDR1 WSHSY and CDR2 SAAADI. CDR3 length: 15 amino acids. CDR3 DNA: TGCGCCAGTCGGGAACAAGGCGGGGGCGCGGATGAAGCTTTCTTT. Translation: CASREQGGGADEAFF.